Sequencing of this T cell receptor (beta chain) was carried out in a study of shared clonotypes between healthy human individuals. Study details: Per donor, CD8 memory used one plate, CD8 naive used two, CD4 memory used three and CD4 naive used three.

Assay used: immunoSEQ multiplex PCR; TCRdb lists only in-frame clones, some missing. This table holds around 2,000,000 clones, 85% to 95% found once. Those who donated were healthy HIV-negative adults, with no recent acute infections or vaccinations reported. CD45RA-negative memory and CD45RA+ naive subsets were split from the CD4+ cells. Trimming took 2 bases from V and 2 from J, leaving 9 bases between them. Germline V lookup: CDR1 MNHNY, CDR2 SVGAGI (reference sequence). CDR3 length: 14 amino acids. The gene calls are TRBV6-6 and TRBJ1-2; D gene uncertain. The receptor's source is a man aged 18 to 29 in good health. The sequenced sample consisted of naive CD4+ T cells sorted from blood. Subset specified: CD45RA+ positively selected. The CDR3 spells CASSYPTVNYGYTF. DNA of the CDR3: TGTGCCAGCAGTTACCCCACAGTCAACTATGGCTACACCTTC.